This T cell receptor beta chain was recovered during a study of technical replicates of blood from several donors. TCRdb keeps only in-frame clones here, not all; method: immunoSEQ multiplex PCR. The table lists 65,000 to 80,000 clones, approximately 96% of them singletons. This CDR3 comprises 14 residues. Deletions cut 0 bases from V and 3 bases from J, with 9 bases between. The V gene's germline CDR1 is MNHNS and CDR2 SASEGT. This rearrangement joins TRBV6-1 to TRBJ2-7; D is ambiguous. This clonotype originated in a human donor in good health. Sequencing was done on a sample of T cells isolated from PBMCs. CDR3 sequence (DNA): TGTGCCAGCAGTGAAGCTGGCAGACACTACGAGCAGTACTTC. The encoded protein is CASSEAGRHYEQYF.